This TCR beta chain was found in a study of blood T cells in healthy people across ages. This clonotype was found a few times. Its specificity is not known. Using a J-beta primer mix together with a sample-barcoded 5' primer, a second PCR was run for roughly 7 to 11 cycles. TCRdb re-analysed the 5' RACE reads in MiXCR, keeping a single row per CDR3 protein. The table has around 1.5 million distinct CDR3 sequences, about 32% seen once; the top ten hold roughly 10%. Notes on the study in general: Researchers judged that diversity estimates from one million T cells fell short of true values. More naive CD4+ cells and higher diversity marked long-lived donors relative to aged donors.

The germline gives CDR1 SEHNR, CDR2 FQNEAQ (reference sequence). The ends were cut back, 4 bases at V and 4 bases at J, with 15 bases in the middle. The CDR3 consists of 15 residues. The authors drew about 9.9 milliliters of peripheral blood from each donor. Each sample provided at least 6 micrograms of extracted total RNA. The source is a woman aged 30 to 39 in good health. What was sequenced was blood. This rearrangement joins TRBV7-9 to TRBJ2-3; D is unresolved. CDR3 loop: CASSSRSNWPDTQYF. The CDR3 DNA follows: TGTGCCAGCAGCTCAAGGTCTAACTGGCCAGATACGCAGTATTTT.